A selection of T cell receptor beta chains follows, all from one sample in a study of blood T cell repertoires in COVID-19. Produced via immunoSEQ multiplex PCR; TCRdb's table is partial and in-frame only. The sample contains roughly 400,000 clones, around 90% of which appear only once. The sequenced sample consisted of PBMCs or T cells enriched from blood (not recorded which). These receptors all stem from a woman aged 40 to 49 with acute COVID-19. Both conserved end residues are part of each CDR3. A D gene is named only where the DNA matches it firmly. Size is stated for part of the rows, as once, few or many counts, or as a class when the clone is expanded.

d_call clone_size j_call v_call cdr3_nt cdr3_aa
TRBD2 NA TRBJ2-1 TRBV2 TGTGCCAGCAGACGACTAGCGGGGGACTACAATGAGCAGTTCTTC CASRRLAGDYNEQFF
NA NA TRBJ2-5 TRBV2 TGTGCCAGCAGTGACCCGGGAGTTAAGTGGGAGACCCAGTACTTC CASSDPGVKWETQYF
NA NA TRBJ1-6 TRBV18 TGTGCCACCGTGTCGGAGTTTGGATCACCCCTCCACTTT CATVSEFGSPLHF
NA NA TRBJ1-4 TRBV5-1 TGCGCCAGCAGCTTGGGAAGGGACTCTGATAATGAAAAACTGTTTTTT CASSLGRDSDNEKLFF
NA NA TRBJ1-2 TRBV3-1/TRBV3-2 TGTGCCAGCAGCCAAGTCCACAGGGCTAACTATGGCTACACCTTC CASSQVHRANYGYTF
NA NA TRBJ2-5 TRBV19 TGTGCCAGTAGTATAGGGCACGGCAGGGAGACCCAGTACTTC CASSIGHGRETQYF
NA NA TRBJ1-1 TRBV28 TGTGCCAGCAGTTTGGGCCAGAACACTGAAGCTTTCTTT CASSLGQNTEAFF
TRBD2 NA TRBJ2-3 TRBV2 TGTGCCAGCAATTTAGCGGGGGGCCACGTGGATACGCAGTATTTT CASNLAGGHVDTQYF
NA NA TRBJ2-1 TRBV2 TGTGCCAGCGGTTCGACGAGACAGGCGGGCAATGAGCAGTTCTTC CASGSTRQAGNEQFF
TRBD1 NA TRBJ1-3 TRBV7-9 TGTGCCAGCAGCTTAGATGGGACAGGGGATCGACCCATATATTTT CASSLDGTGDRPIYF
NA once TRBJ1-3 TRBV3-1/TRBV3-2 TGTGCCAGCAGCGAGGACGGGAGCTCTGGAAACACCATATATTTT CASSEDGSSGNTIYF